The 21 T cell receptor beta chains presented below share a single source sample, sequenced in a study of blood T cell repertoires in COVID-19. Produced via immunoSEQ multiplex PCR; TCRdb's table is partial and in-frame only. The data show about 53,000 clones, more than 80% seen once. Specimen: peripheral blood. The receptors stem from a man older than 75 with acute or convalescent COVID-19.

This clone was observed a handful of times. The chain recombines TRBV5-4 with TRBJ2-1, with 14 bases fitting TRBD2. V was pared by 3 bases and J by 0 bases, with 11 bases of the junction left unmatched. There are 20 residues in the CDR3. CDR1 is SGHNT, CDR2 YYREEE, per germline (reference sequence). Here the CDR3 DNA reads TGTGCCAGCAGCTCGAGGGCCGGGACTAGCGGGGGAAGCTCCTACAATGAGCAGTTCTTC. Translated: CASSSRAGTSGGSSYNEQFF.

The chain has TRBV7-9 and TRBJ2-3, with D perhaps matching TRBD2 (7 bases). The CDR3 spans 16 residues. Trimming cost V 5 bases and J 3 bases, with 18 bases left between them. CDR1 and CDR2 from the germline V gene are SEHNR and FQNEAQ (reference sequence). The CDR3: CASSPWRGGRTDTQYF. Here the CDR3 DNA reads TGTGCCAGCAGCCCCTGGAGGGGGGGCAGGACAGATACGCAGTATTTT.

The rearrangement links TRBV6-2 or TRBV6-3 to TRBJ1-6; D might be TRBD1 (5 bases). Per germline, CDR1 MNHEY and CDR2 SVGEGT. The CDR3 contains 12 residues. With 5 bases removed from V and 14 bases from J, the gap between germline ends came to 13 bases. The CDR3 reads CASSTDVQALHF. The CDR3 bases are TGTGCCAGCAGTACGGACGTACAGGCCCTCCACTTT.

The chain carries TRBV6-2 or TRBV6-3 and TRBJ1-5; TRBD1 might be the D (5 bases). Trimming stripped 4 bases from V and 6 bases from J, with 13 bases between. This CDR3 spans 14 amino acids. Germline V gene data show CDR1 as MNHEY and CDR2 as SVGEGT. The chain's CDR3 is CASSSPAGGQPQHF. CDR3 coding DNA: TGTGCCAGCAGTTCCCCGGCGGGGGGTCAGCCCCAGCATTTT.

The chain has TRBV12-5 and TRBJ1-5, with D possibly TRBD1 on 6 matching bases. CDR3 length: 15 residues. Trimming cost V 6 bases and J 4 bases, with 16 bases left between them. Germline loops: CDR1 LGHNT, CDR2 FRNRAP. CDR3: CASGNSGGANQPQHF. The DNA of the CDR3 is TGTGCTAGTGGCAATTCGGGGGGCGCGAATCAGCCCCAGCATTTT.

Ten or more counts support this clone. V gene TRBV5-1 combines with J gene TRBJ1-5; 8 bases line up with TRBD1. Trimming at V came to 0 bases and at J to 10 bases, leaving 6 bases not matched to a gene. The CDR3 covers 14 residues. Germline CDR1 is SGHRS and CDR2 is YFSETQ. The CDR3 coding sequence is TGCGCCAGCAGCTTGGGGACAGGGATCGACCCCCAGCATTTT. Its translation: CASSLGTGIDPQHF.

The rearrangement joins TRBV9 to TRBJ2-2, with a tentative D call TRBD2 (5 bases). Germline CDR1 and CDR2: SGDLS and YYNGEE. This CDR3 comprises 13 residues. V was cut by 3 bases and J by 6 bases, with 9 bases left in between. The CDR3 spells CASSDRGAGELFF. The DNA for the CDR3 is TGTGCCAGCAGCGATCGGGGTGCCGGGGAGCTGTTTTTT.

The gene calls are TRBV6-5 and TRBJ2-2; D remains unclear. From germline, CDR1 is MNHEY and CDR2 SVGAGI. The CDR3 is 16 amino acids. V lost 4 bases and J 4 bases, leaving 16 bases between the germline ends. The CDR3 loop reads CASSFQQTVATGELFF. The CDR3 nucleotides read TGTGCCAGCAGTTTCCAACAGACCGTTGCCACCGGGGAGCTGTTTTTT.

The V call is TRBV6-1, the J call TRBJ1-1, with D possibly being TRBD1 (5 bases). The CDR3 has 14 residues. The germline CDR1 and CDR2 sequences are MNHNS and SASEGT. Between the trimmed V and J ends, which lost 2 bases and 0 bases, there was a span of 7 bases. CDR3 loop: CASSERGVNTEAFF. The CDR3 DNA sequence: TGTGCCAGCAGTGAACGGGGGGTGAACACTGAAGCTTTCTTT.

The chain combines TRBV27 with TRBJ1-1; maybe TRBD1 (6 bases). CDR3 length: 16 residues. In germline, CDR1 is MNHEY, CDR2 SMNVEV (reference sequence). Trimming shortened V by 6 bases and J by 8 bases, and 25 bases separated the two germline ends. The CDR3 DNA is TGTGCCAGCAGCTACATTACAGGGTATGGGTTAGGGGAAGCTTTCTTT. Residues: CASSYITGYGLGEAFF.

This clone was observed a single time. V usage is TRBV5-1 and J usage is TRBJ1-3; no clear D. V was cut by 0 bases and J by 0 bases, with 7 bases left in between. The CDR3 consists of 15 residues. Germline CDR1 and CDR2: SGHRS and YFSETQ. The CDR3 nucleotides read TGCGCCAGCAGCTTGGATCCTTACTCTGGAAACACCATATATTTT. This translates into CASSLDPYSGNTIYF.

The chain has TRBV6-5 and TRBJ2-6, with D possibly matching TRBD1 (6 bases). Trimming stripped 6 bases from V and 1 base from J, with 10 bases between. Germline CDR1 and CDR2: MNHEY and SVGAGI. CDR3 length: 15 amino acids. The CDR3 protein is CASRPQGSGANVLTF. The CDR3, as DNA: TGTGCCAGCAGACCCCAGGGGTCTGGGGCCAACGTCCTGACTTTC.

The chain couples TRBV7-2 to TRBJ1-5, with D tentatively TRBD1 (5 bases). This CDR3 is built from 14 residues. The germline CDR1 and CDR2 sequences are SGHTA and FQGNSA. V gave up 5 bases and J gave up 7 bases, with 15 bases separating them. The CDR3 nucleotides are TGTGCCAGCAGCCCGGGCGGGAGGGACCAGCCCCAGCATTTT. It specifies CASSPGGRDQPQHF.

The chain couples TRBV7-2 to TRBJ2-2; 11 nucleotides match TRBD2. This CDR3 spans 19 amino acids. Germline CDR1 is SGHTA and CDR2 is FQGNSA. The J segment lost 6 bases and the V segment lost 0 bases, leaving 12 bases of the junction unmatched. The CDR3 DNA follows: TGTGCCAGCAGCTTAGCTCCACTCTCTAGCGGGGGGTCTTCCGGGGAGCTGTTTTTT. Protein sequence: CASSLAPLSSGGSSGELFF.

J is TRBJ1-1 and V is TRBV3-1 (or the pseudogene TRBV3-2); D is perhaps TRBD1 (5 bases). Germline CDR1 LGHDT, CDR2 YNNKEL (reference sequence). V lost 5 bases and J 5 bases, leaving 15 bases between the germline ends. CDR3 length: 14 residues. DNA for the CDR3: TGTGCCAGCAGCAACTCGGGGGGGAGTACTGAAGCTTTCTTT. It is translated as CASSNSGGSTEAFF.

CDR3 in amino acids: CASSIAGGTGELFF. CDR3 DNA sequence: TGTGCCAGTAGTATAGCGGGGGGAACCGGGGAGCTGTTTTTT. The V and J genes are TRBV19 and TRBJ2-2, with TRBD2 identical over 7 bases. The CDR3 consists of 14 residues. J was trimmed by 5 bases and V by 1 base; bases with no gene match: 1. The germline V gene encodes CDR1 LNHDA and CDR2 SQIVND (reference sequence).

This clone appeared a single time. This chain joins TRBV5-1 and TRBJ1-2, with D unclear. CDR1 is SGHRS, CDR2 YFSETQ, per germline. V was cut by 2 bases and J by 7 bases, with 12 bases left in between. The CDR3 runs to 13 residues. The CDR3 DNA reads TGCGCCAGCAGCTTCCCGGGAGACTCTGGCTACACCTTC. Amino acid sequence: CASSFPGDSGYTF.

The chain's CDR3 is CASGRSRDQPQHF. The CDR3, as DNA: TGTGCCAGCGGCAGGTCCCGAGATCAGCCCCAGCATTTT. This chain connects TRBV6-5 to TRBJ1-5; the D is unclear. Germline CDR1 and CDR2: MNHEY and SVGAGI. The CDR3 extends over 13 amino acids. The V end was cut by 8 bases, the J end by 5 bases, with 13 bases between.

J is TRBJ2-7 and V is TRBV7-8; the D gene is possibly TRBD1 (6 bases). CDR3 length: 16 residues. Germline CDR1 SGHVS, CDR2 FQNEAQ. V was pared by 5 bases and J by 6 bases, with 23 bases between. CDR3: CASSVFSTGAEGEQYF. The CDR3 nucleotides are TGTGCCAGCAGCGTATTCTCGACAGGAGCCGAAGGCGAGCAGTACTTC.

This chain uses TRBV18 with TRBJ1-3; possibly TRBD1 for D (5 bases). The germline V and J ends were trimmed by 0 bases and 2 bases, with 8 bases remaining between them. The germline V gene encodes CDR1 KGHSH and CDR2 LQKENI. The CDR3 covers 15 residues. In DNA, the CDR3 is TGTGCCAGCTCACCACCGTCCAGGGCTGGAAACACCATATATTTT. Protein sequence: CASSPPSRAGNTIYF. Complete variable domain (other parts from reference TRBV18 and TRBJ1-3): NAGVMQNPRHLVRRRGQEARLRCSPMKGHSHVYWYRQLPEEGLKFMVYLQKENIIDESGMPKERFSAEFPKEGPSILRIQQVVRGDSAAYFCASSPPSRAGNTIYFGEGSWLTVV.

Only one count was recorded for this clone. The chain's CDR3 is CASSLTLSTPQETQYF. The CDR3 DNA reads TGCGCCAGCAGCCTCACCTTGAGTACCCCTCAAGAGACCCAGTACTTC. V gene TRBV5-1 combines with J gene TRBJ2-5; D call uncertain. This CDR3 comprises 16 residues. The germline V gene encodes CDR1 SGHRS and CDR2 YFSETQ. Trimming took 4 bases from V and 2 from J, leaving 18 bases between them. Combining the CDR3 with reference TRBV5-1 and TRBJ2-5 gives the whole variable domain KAGVTQTPRYLIKTRGQQVTLSCSPISGHRSVSWYQQTPGQGLQFLFEYFSETQRNKGNFPGRFSGRQFSNSRSEMNVSTLELGDSALYLCASSLTLSTPQETQYFGPGTRLLVL.